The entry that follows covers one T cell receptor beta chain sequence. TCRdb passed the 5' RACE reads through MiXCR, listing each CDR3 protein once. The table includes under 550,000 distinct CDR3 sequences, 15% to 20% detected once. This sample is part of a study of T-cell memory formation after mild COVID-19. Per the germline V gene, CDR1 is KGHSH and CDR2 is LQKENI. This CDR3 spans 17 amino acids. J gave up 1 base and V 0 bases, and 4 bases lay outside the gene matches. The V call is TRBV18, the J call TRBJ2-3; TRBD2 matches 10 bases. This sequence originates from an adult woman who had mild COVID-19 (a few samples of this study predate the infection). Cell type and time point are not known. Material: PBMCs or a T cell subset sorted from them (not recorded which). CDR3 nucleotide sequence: TGTGCCAGCTCACCACCTTTGCTAGCGGGAGGCACAGATACGCAGTATTTT. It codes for CASSPPLLAGGTDTQYF.